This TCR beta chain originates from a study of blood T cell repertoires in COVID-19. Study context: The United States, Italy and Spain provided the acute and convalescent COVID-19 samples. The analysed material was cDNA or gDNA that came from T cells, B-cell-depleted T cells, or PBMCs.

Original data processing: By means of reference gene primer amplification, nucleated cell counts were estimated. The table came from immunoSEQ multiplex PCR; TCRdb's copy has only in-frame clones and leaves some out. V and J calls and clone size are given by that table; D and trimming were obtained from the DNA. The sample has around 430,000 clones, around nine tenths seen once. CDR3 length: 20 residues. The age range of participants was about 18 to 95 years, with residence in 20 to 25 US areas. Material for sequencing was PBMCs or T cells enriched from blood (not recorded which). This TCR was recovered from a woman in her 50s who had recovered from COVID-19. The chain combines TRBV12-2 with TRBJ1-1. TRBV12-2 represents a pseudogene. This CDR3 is CASRLAGGNGGELGNTEAFF. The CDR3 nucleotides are TGTGCAAGTCGCTTAGCGGGGGGGAATGGCGGCGAGCTGGGGAACACTGAAGCTTTCTTT.